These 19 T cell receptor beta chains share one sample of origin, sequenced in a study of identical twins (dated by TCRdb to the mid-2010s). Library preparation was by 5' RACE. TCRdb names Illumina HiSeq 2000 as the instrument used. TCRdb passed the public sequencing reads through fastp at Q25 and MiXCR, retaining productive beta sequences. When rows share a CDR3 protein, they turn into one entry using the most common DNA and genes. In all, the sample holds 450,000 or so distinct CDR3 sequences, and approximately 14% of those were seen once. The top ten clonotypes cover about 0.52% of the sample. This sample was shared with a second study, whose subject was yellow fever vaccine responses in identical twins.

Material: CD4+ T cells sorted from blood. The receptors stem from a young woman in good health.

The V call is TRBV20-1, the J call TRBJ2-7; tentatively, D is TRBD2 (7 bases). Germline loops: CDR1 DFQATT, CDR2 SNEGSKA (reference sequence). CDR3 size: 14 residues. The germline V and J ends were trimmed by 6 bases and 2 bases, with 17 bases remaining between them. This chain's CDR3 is CSAELGGGAYEQYF. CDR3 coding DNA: TGCAGTGCCGAGCTCGGAGGGGGGGCCTACGAGCAGTACTTC.

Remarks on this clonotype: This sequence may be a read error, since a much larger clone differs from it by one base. CDR3 DNA: TGCAGTGCTGGAGACTCTAGCGGGAGCACAGATACGCAGTATTTT. It is translated as CSAGDSSGSTDTQYF. The chain employs TRBV20-1 and TRBJ2-3, with 8 bases that match TRBD2. This CDR3 region has 15 residues. The germline gives CDR1 DFQATT, CDR2 SNEGSKA (reference sequence).

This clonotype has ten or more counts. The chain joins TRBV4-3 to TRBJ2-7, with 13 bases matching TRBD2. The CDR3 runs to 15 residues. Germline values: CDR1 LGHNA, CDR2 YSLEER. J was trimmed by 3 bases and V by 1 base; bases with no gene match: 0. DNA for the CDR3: TGCGCCAGCAGCCAAGGACTAGCGGGAGGCTACGAGCAGTACTTC. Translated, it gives CASSQGLAGGYEQYF.

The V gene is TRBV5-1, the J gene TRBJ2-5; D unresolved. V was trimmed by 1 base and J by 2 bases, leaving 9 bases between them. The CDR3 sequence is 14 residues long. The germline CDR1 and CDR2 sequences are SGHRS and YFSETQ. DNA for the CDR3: TGCGCCAGCAGCTTGCAGGCCAATCAAGAGACCCAGTACTTC. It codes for CASSLQANQETQYF.

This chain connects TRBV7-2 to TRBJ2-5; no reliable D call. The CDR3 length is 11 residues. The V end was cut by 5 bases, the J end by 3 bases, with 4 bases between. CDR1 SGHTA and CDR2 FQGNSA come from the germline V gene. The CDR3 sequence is CASSTEETQYF. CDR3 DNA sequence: TGTGCCAGCAGCACCGAAGAGACCCAGTACTTC. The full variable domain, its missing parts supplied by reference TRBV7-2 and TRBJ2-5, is GAGVSQSPSNKVTEKGKDVELRCDPISGHTALYWYRQSLGQGLEFLIYFQGNSAPDKSGLPSDRFSAERTGGSVSTLTIQRTQQEDSAVYLCASSTEETQYFGPGTRLLVL.

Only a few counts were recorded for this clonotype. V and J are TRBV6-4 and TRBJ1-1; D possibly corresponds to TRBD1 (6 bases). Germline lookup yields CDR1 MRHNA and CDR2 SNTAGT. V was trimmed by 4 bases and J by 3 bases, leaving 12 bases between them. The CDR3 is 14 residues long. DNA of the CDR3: TGTGCCAGCAGTGTTAAACAGGGTGACACTGAAGCTTTCTTT. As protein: CASSVKQGDTEAFF.

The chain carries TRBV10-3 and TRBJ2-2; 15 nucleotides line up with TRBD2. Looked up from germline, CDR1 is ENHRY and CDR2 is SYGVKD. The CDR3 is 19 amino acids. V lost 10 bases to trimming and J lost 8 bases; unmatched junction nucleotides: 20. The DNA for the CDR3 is TGTGCCACTATTTCACCGGGACTAGCGGGGGGCGCCGTATTAGGGGAGCTGTTTTTT. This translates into CATISPGLAGGAVLGELFF.

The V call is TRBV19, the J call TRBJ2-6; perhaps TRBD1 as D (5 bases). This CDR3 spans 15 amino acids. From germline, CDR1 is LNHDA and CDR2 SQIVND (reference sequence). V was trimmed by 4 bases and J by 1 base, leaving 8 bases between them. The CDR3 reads CASSTRASGANVLTF. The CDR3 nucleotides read TGTGCCAGTAGTACCAGGGCTTCTGGGGCCAACGTCCTGACTTTC. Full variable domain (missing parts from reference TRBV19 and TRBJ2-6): DGGITQSPKYLFRKEGQNVTLSCEQNLNHDAMYWYRQDPGQGLRLIYYSQIVNDFQKGDIAEGYSVSREKKESFPLTVTSAQKNPTAFYLCASSTRASGANVLTFGAGSRLTVL.

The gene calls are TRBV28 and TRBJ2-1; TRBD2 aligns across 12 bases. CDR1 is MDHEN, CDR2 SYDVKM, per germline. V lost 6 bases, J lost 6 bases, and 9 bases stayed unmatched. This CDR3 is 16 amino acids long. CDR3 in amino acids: CASSPQTSGRRNEQFF. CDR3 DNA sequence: TGTGCCAGCAGCCCCCAGACTAGCGGGAGACGCAATGAGCAGTTCTTC. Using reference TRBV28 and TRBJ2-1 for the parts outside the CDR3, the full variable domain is DVKVTQSSRYLVKRTGEKVFLECVQDMDHENMFWYRQDPGLGLRLIYFSYDVKMKEKGDIPEGYSVSREKKERFSLILESASTNQTSMYLCASSPQTSGRRNEQFFGPGTRLTVL.

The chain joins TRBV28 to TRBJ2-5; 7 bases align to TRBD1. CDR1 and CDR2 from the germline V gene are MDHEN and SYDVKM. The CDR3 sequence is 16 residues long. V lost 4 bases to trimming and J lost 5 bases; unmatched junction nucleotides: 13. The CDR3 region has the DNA TGTGCCAGCAGTTCGCCCGGGACAGCAGGGATGGAGACCCAGTACTTC. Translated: CASSSPGTAGMETQYF.

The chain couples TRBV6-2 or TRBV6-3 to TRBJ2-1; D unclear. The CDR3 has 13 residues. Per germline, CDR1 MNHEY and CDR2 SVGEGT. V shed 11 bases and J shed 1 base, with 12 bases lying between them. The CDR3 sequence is CASRTASYNEQFF. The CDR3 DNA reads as TGTGCCTCAAGGACGGCGTCCTACAATGAGCAGTTCTTC.

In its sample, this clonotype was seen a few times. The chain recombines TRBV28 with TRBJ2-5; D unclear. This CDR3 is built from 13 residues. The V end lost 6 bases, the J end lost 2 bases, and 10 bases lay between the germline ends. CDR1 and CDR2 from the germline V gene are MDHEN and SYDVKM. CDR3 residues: CASSPDGQETQYF. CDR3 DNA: TGTGCCAGCAGCCCTGACGGTCAAGAGACCCAGTACTTC.

CDR3 amino acids: CASSQRARGDTQYF. Written as DNA, the CDR3 is TGTGCCAGCAGCCAGAGGGCGAGGGGCGATACGCAGTATTTT. This sequence joins TRBV3-1 and TRBJ2-3; possibly TRBD1 or TRBD2 for D (5 bases each). V lost 3 bases to trimming and J lost 6 bases, with 13 bases between them. The CDR3 covers 14 residues. Germline V gene lookup returns CDR1 LGHDT and CDR2 YNNKEL (reference sequence).

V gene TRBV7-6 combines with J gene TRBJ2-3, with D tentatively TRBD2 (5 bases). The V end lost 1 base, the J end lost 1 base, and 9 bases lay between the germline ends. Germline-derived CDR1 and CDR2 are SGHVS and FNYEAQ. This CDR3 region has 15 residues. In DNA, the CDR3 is TGTGCCAGCAGCTTAGGGGATAGCGGCACAGATACGCAGTATTTT. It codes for CASSLGDSGTDTQYF.

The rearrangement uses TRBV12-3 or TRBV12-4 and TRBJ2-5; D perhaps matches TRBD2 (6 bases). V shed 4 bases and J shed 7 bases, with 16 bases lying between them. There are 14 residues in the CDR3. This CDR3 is CASSSGGETATQYF. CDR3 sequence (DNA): TGTGCCAGCAGTTCCGGCGGGGAGACGGCGACCCAGTACTTC.

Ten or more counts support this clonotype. The CDR3 loop is CATGGTSGSTDTQYF. In DNA, the CDR3 is TGTGCCACCGGTGGTACTAGCGGGAGCACAGATACGCAGTATTTT. The rearrangement joins TRBV10-3 to TRBJ2-3; 9 bases align to TRBD2. The CDR3 runs 15 residues. The germline V gene has CDR1 ENHRY and CDR2 SYGVKD. Germline trimming cut 10 bases from V and 0 bases from J; bases unmatched to any gene: 8.

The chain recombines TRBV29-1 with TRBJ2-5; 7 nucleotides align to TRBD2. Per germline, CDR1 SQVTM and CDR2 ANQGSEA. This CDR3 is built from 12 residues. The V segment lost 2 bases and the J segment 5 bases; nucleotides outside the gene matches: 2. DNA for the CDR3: TGCAGCGTTGAACTAGCGGCTGAGACCCAGTACTTC. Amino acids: CSVELAAETQYF.

CDR3 coding DNA: TGCAGTGCTAGACTAGCGGGGGGGACAAATGAGCAGTTCTTC. Amino acid sequence: CSARLAGGTNEQFF. The J gene is TRBJ2-1, the V gene TRBV20-1; 12 bases match TRBD2. The V gene end was trimmed by 2 bases and the J gene end by 7 bases; junction bases not matched to a gene: 3. In germline, CDR1 is DFQATT, CDR2 SNEGSKA (reference sequence). The CDR3 covers 14 residues.

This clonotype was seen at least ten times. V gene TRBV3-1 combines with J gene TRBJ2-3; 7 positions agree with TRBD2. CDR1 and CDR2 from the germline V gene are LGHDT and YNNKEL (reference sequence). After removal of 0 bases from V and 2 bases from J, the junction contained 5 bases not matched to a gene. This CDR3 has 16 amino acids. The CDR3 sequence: CASSQDLAELTDTQYF. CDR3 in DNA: TGTGCCAGCAGCCAAGATCTAGCGGAGCTCACAGATACGCAGTATTTT.